This T cell receptor beta chain was captured by sequencing in a study of OX40 agonist ivuxolimab in advanced cancers. Study-level information: Ivuxolimab, an antibody that agonizes OX40 (CD134), was administered to the patients.

Sequenced by immunoSEQ multiplex PCR; TCRdb stores in-frame clones only, minus some. The sample lists some 94,000 clones; roughly nine tenths were seen once. V lost 6 bases and J lost 5, with 16 bases in between. Germline loops: CDR1 MNHEY, CDR2 SVGAGI. CDR3 size: 14 residues. This TCR was recovered from an adult with an advanced solid tumor such as melanoma, head and neck, liver or kidney cancer. This specimen was CD4+ or CD8+ T cells sorted from blood, taken in a trial of the OX40 agonist ivuxolimab. V usage is TRBV6-5 and J usage is TRBJ2-5, with D hard to call. The CDR3 sequence is CASSSSGLWETQYF. The CDR3 region has the DNA TGTGCCAGCAGCTCATCCGGGCTCTGGGAGACCCAGTACTTC.